This record looks at one TCR beta chain sequence and its context. Per the authors' pipeline: It was from reference gene primer amplification that nucleated cell counts were estimated. TCRdb's table, derived via immunoSEQ multiplex PCR, lists solely in-frame clones and lacks some. The DNA was the basis for D and trimming; V, J and clone size are from that table. The table lists some 100,000 clones, roughly 92% of them singletons. The data were obtained in a study of blood T cell repertoires in COVID-19. Looking at the study overall: Material from acute and convalescent COVID-19 was sourced from the United States, Italy and Spain.

CDR3 length: 14 amino acids. The V and J ends lost 7 bases and 4 bases respectively, with 14 bases between them. CDR1 MNHNY and CDR2 SVGAGI come from the germline V gene (reference sequence). The sample taken for sequencing was peripheral blood. The sequence was obtained from a man between 65 and 80 years old with acute or convalescent COVID-19. V is TRBV6-6 and J is TRBJ1-5; D gene ambiguous. This chain's CDR3 is CASTPPGGNQPQHF. The DNA for the CDR3 is TGTGCCAGCACCCCGCCGGGAGGGAATCAGCCCCAGCATTTT.